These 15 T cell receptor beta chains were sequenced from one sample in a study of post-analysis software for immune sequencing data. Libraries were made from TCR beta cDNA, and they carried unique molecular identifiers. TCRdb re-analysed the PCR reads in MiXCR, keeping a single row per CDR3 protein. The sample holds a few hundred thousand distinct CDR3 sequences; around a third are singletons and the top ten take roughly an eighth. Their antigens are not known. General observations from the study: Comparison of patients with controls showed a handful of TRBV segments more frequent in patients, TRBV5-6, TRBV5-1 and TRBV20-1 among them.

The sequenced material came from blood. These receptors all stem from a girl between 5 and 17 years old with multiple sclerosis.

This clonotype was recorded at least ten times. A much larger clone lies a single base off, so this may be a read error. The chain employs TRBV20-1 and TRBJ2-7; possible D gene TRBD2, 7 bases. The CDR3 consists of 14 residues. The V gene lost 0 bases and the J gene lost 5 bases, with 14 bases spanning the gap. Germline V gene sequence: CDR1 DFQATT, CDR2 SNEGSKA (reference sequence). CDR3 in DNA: TGCAGTGCTAGAGAGGAGGGGGGGCTCCACGAGCAGTACTTC. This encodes CSAREEGGLHEQYF.

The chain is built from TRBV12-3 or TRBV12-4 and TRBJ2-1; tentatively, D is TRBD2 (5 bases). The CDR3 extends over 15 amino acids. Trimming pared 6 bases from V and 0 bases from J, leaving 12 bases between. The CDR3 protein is CASRSTSSSYNEQFF. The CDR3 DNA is TGTGCCAGCAGATCTACTAGTTCCTCCTACAATGAGCAGTTCTTC.

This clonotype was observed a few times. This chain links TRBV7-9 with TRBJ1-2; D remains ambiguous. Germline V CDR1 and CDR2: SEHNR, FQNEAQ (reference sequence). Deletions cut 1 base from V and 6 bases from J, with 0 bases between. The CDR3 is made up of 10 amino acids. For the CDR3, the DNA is TGTGCCAGCAGCTTAGATGGCTACACCTTC. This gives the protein CASSLDGYTF.

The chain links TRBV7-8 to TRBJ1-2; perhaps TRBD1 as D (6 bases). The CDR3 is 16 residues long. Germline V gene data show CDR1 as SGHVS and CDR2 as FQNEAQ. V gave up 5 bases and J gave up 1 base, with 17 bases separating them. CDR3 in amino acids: CASSPGRVRGNYGYTF. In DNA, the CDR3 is TGTGCCAGCAGCCCCGGGAGGGTCAGGGGTAACTATGGCTACACCTTC.

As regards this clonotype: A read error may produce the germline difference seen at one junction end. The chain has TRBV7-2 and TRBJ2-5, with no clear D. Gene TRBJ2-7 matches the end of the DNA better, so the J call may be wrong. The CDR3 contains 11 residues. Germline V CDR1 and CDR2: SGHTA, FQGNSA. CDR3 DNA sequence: TGTGCCTGCAGCTTACATCACGAGCAGTACTTC. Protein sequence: CACSLHHEQYF.

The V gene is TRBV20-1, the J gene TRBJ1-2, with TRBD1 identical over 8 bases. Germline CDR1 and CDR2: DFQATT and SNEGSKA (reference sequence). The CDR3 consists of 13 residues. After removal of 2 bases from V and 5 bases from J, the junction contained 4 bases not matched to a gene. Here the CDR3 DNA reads TGCAGTGCTAGAACTGGACAGGGTTATGGCTACACCTTC. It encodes CSARTGQGYGYTF.

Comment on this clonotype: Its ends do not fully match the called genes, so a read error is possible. The CDR3 DNA follows: TGTGCCAGCAGTTTGAGGCTGAAAGAGGCCCAGTACTTC. It codes for CASSLRLKEAQYF. The chain has TRBV12-3 or TRBV12-4 and TRBJ2-5; D unresolved. The CDR3 covers 13 residues.

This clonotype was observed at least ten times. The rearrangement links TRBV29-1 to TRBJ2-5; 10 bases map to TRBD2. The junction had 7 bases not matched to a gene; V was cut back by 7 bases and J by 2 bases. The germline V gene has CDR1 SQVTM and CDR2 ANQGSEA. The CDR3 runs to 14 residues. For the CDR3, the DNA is TGCAGCGCATTACCTAGCGGGGGACAAGAGACCCAGTACTTC. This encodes CSALPSGGQETQYF.

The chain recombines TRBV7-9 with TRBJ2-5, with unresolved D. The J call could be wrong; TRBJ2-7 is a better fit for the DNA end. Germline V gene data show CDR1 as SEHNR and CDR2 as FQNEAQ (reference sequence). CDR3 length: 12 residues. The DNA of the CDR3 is TGTGCCAGCAGCCCCGACCACTACGAGCAGTACTTC. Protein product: CASSPDHYEQYF.

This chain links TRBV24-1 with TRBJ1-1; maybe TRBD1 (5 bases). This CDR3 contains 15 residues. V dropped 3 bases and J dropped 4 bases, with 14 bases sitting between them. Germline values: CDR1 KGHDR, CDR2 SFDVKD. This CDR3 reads CATSDGWGGGTEAFF. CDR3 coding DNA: TGTGCCACCAGTGATGGGTGGGGCGGAGGCACTGAAGCTTTCTTT.

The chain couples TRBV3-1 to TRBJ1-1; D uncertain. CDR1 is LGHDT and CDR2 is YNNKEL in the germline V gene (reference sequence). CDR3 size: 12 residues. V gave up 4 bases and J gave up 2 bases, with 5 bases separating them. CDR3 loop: CASSLSNTEAFF. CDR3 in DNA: TGTGCCAGCAGCCTCAGTAACACTGAAGCTTTCTTT.

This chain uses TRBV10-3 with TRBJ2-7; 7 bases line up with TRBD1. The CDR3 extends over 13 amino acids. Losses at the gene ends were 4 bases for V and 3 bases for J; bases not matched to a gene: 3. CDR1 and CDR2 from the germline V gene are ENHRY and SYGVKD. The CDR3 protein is CAISGTGVYEQYF. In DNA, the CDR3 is TGTGCCATCAGTGGAACAGGGGTCTACGAGCAGTACTTC.

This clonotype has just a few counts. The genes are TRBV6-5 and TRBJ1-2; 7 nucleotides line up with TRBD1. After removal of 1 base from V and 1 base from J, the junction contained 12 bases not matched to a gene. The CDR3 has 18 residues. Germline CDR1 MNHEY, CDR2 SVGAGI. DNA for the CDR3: TGTGCCAGCAGTTACTGGCAGGGGGGCGCTAGTCGTAACTATGGCTACACCTTC. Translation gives CASSYWQGGASRNYGYTF.

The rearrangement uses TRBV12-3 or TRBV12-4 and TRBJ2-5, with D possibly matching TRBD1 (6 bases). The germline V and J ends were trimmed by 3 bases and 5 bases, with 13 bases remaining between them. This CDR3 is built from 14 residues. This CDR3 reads CASSFGLGGETQYF. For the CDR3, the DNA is TGTGCCAGCAGTTTTGGGTTAGGGGGTGAGACCCAGTACTTC.

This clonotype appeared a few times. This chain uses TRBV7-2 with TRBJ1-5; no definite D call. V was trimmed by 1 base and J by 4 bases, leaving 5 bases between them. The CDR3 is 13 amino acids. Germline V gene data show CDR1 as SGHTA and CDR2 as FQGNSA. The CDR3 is CASSLGTNQPQHF. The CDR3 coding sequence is TGTGCCAGCAGCTTAGGGACGAATCAGCCCCAGCATTTT.